The 19 T cell receptor beta chains listed next were all sequenced from one sample in a study of T-cell memory formation after mild COVID-19. TCRdb processed the 5' RACE reads anew with MiXCR; each CDR3 protein has one entry. The table lists 350,000 to 500,000 distinct CDR3 sequences, approximately 18% of them singletons. Material: PBMCs or a T cell subset sorted from them (not recorded which). Every receptor here comes from a man in his late teens or twenties who had mild COVID-19 (a few samples of this study predate the infection). Cell type and time point are not known.

The chain carries TRBV20-1 and TRBJ2-1, with TRBD2 matching 11 bases. Germline CDR1 is DFQATT and CDR2 is SNEGSKA (reference sequence). The CDR3 extends over 15 amino acids. Trimming cost V 6 bases and J 4 bases; bases outside gene matches: 8. CDR3 region: CSAPIAGGPYNEQFF. For the CDR3, the DNA is TGCAGTGCGCCGATAGCGGGGGGGCCTTACAATGAGCAGTTCTTC.

The chain is built from TRBV6-2 or TRBV6-3 and TRBJ2-7, with D maybe TRBD2 (6 bases). The V end lost 0 bases, the J end lost 3 bases, and 15 bases lay between the germline ends. The germline gives CDR1 MNHEY, CDR2 SVGEGT. There are 16 residues in the CDR3. CDR3 sequence reads: CASSYSGTGTLYEQYF. The CDR3 coding sequence is TGTGCCAGCAGTTACTCCGGGACGGGGACTCTCTACGAGCAGTACTTC.

This clonotype occurred a few times. The gene calls are TRBV27 and TRBJ1-1, with unresolved D. V was clipped by 6 bases and J by 1 base, with 12 bases between them. Germline V lookup: CDR1 MNHEY, CDR2 SMNVEV (reference sequence). The CDR3 loop spans 14 amino acids. The CDR3 loop is CASSLTGWNTEAFF. The CDR3 bases are TGTGCCAGCAGCCTCACGGGTTGGAACACTGAAGCTTTCTTT.

This chain uses TRBV6-1 with TRBJ2-7, with 8 bases that match TRBD1. The germline gives CDR1 MNHNS, CDR2 SASEGT. Trimming cost V 8 bases and J 3 bases; bases outside gene matches: 9. This CDR3 contains 14 residues. CDR3 loop: CASSVVDRGYEQYF. The CDR3 DNA reads as TGTGCCAGCTCGGTCGTCGACAGGGGCTACGAGCAGTACTTC.

The J gene is TRBJ2-5, the V gene TRBV20-1, with TRBD2 matching 8 bases. The CDR3 runs to 10 residues. The germline gives CDR1 DFQATT, CDR2 SNEGSKA (reference sequence). The J segment lost 9 bases and the V segment lost 5 bases, leaving 2 bases of the junction unmatched. This chain's CDR3 is CSAGLAPQYF. The DNA for the CDR3 is TGCAGTGCTGGACTAGCTCCCCAGTACTTC.

This clonotype was seen more than once but under ten times. The chain is built from TRBV7-6 and TRBJ1-6; 10 bases are shared with TRBD1. This CDR3 spans 15 amino acids. Germline V gene sequence: CDR1 SGHVS, CDR2 FNYEAQ. J was trimmed by 9 bases and V by 5 bases; bases with no gene match: 7. CDR3 bases: TGTGCCAGCAGCCCCACGACAGGGGGCGGTTCACCCCTCCACTTT. It specifies CASSPTTGGGSPLHF.

The gene calls are TRBV6-5 and TRBJ2-7, with 7 bases aligning to TRBD2. This CDR3 region has 14 residues. The V gene's germline CDR1 is MNHEY and CDR2 SVGAGI. V lost 7 bases, J lost 6 bases, and 12 bases stayed unmatched. The CDR3 loop is CASTSGLLSLEQYF. CDR3 in DNA: TGTGCCAGCACTAGCGGACTCCTCTCTCTCGAGCAGTACTTC.

V gene TRBV4-3 combines with J gene TRBJ2-7; no clear D. V lost 4 bases to trimming and J lost 0 bases, with 13 bases between them. The CDR3 loop spans 15 amino acids. The germline gives CDR1 LGHNA, CDR2 YSLEER. The CDR3 loop reads CASSPEAWGSYEQYF. For the CDR3, the DNA is TGCGCCAGCAGCCCTGAGGCCTGGGGCTCCTACGAGCAGTACTTC.

The chain is built from TRBV12-3 or TRBV12-4 and TRBJ2-1; D unresolved. There are 12 residues in the CDR3. V dropped 5 bases and J dropped 5 bases, with 7 bases sitting between them. This chain's CDR3 is CASSAANNEQFF. CDR3 bases: TGTGCCAGCAGTGCAGCAAACAATGAGCAGTTCTTC.

This clonotype was found a few times. This sequence joins TRBV7-8 and TRBJ2-5; TRBD1 agrees at 7 bases. Trimming took 6 bases from V and 1 from J; bases not matched to a gene: 8. The germline V gene has CDR1 SGHVS and CDR2 FQNEAQ. The CDR3 length is 15 residues. CDR3 sequence reads: CASSFVRDSQETQYF. The CDR3, as DNA: TGTGCCAGCAGTTTCGTTCGGGACAGCCAAGAGACCCAGTACTTC.

This clonotype was seen more than once but under ten times. This chain uses TRBV7-2 with TRBJ2-2; tentative D call: TRBD2 (7 bases). The CDR3 spans 15 residues. With 0 bases removed from V and 4 bases from J, the gap between germline ends came to 9 bases. CDR1 SGHTA and CDR2 FQGNSA come from the germline V gene. CDR3 in amino acids: CASSLAGGLTGELFF. In DNA form, the CDR3 reads TGTGCCAGCAGCTTAGCCGGGGGGCTCACCGGGGAGCTGTTTTTT.

This sequence joins TRBV4-1 and TRBJ2-7; D might be TRBD1 (5 bases). Germline V gene sequence: CDR1 MGHRA, CDR2 YSYEKL. Trimming stripped 1 base from V and 2 bases from J, with 12 bases between. The CDR3 spans 15 residues. DNA of the CDR3: TGCGCCAGCAGCCAAGTTCCAGGGCCCACCTACGAGCAGTACTTC. As protein: CASSQVPGPTYEQYF.

This chain links TRBV27 with TRBJ2-5; D gene unclear. CDR1 and CDR2 from the germline V gene are MNHEY and SMNVEV (reference sequence). Trimming took 2 bases from V and 5 from J, leaving 15 bases between them. The CDR3 runs 15 residues. Written as DNA, the CDR3 is TGTGCCAGCAGTTTAGATGACGGTTCGTGGGAGACCCAGTACTTC. Encoded protein: CASSLDDGSWETQYF.

This clonotype appeared a few times. Written as DNA, the CDR3 is TGCAGTGCTAGAAAGCGGGGGGGAAACTACGAGCAGTACGTC. Translated, it gives CSARKRGGNYEQYV. The chain couples TRBV20-1 to TRBJ2-7; TRBD2 matches 10 bases. Trimming cost V 2 bases and J 3 bases; bases outside gene matches: 4. The CDR3 has 14 amino acids. Per germline, CDR1 DFQATT and CDR2 SNEGSKA (reference sequence).

The gene calls are TRBV6-7 and TRBJ2-7; no clear D gene. TRBV6-7 is treated as an ORF (open reading frame) with a function not yet certain. V was clipped by 10 bases and J by 3 bases, with 13 bases between them. CDR3 size: 12 residues. CDR3 DNA sequence: TGTGCCATCCCGGACGGAGACTACGAGCAGTACTTC. Translated: CAIPDGDYEQYF.

This clonotype has only a few counts. The rearrangement links TRBV6-6 to TRBJ1-4, with 7 bases that match TRBD1. Germline V gene data show CDR1 as MNHNY and CDR2 as SVGAGI (reference sequence). After removal of 4 bases from V and 4 bases from J, the junction contained 3 bases not matched to a gene. This CDR3 region has 14 residues. In nucleotides, the CDR3 is TGTGCCAGCAGTTGGAACAGGGGTAATGAAAAACTGTTTTTT. Its translation: CASSWNRGNEKLFF.

This clonotype was seen repeatedly, ten times or more. The rearrangement links TRBV29-1 to TRBJ2-3; 11 positions match TRBD2. The CDR3 extends over 15 amino acids. From germline, CDR1 is SQVTM and CDR2 ANQGSEA. V was pared by 4 bases and J by 0 bases, with 3 bases of the junction left unmatched. CDR3 sequence: CSVALAGGSTDTQYF. DNA for the CDR3: TGCAGCGTTGCCTTAGCGGGGGGGAGCACAGATACGCAGTATTTT.

The J gene is TRBJ1-2, the V gene TRBV4-2; D remains unclear. Germline CDR1 reads LGHNA; CDR2 reads YNFKEQ. Trimming stripped 0 bases from V and 5 bases from J, with 7 bases between. The CDR3 contains 13 residues. CDR3 DNA: TGTGCCAGCAGCCAAGATGAGGGATATGGCTACACCTTC. It codes for CASSQDEGYGYTF.

The chain uses TRBV12-3 or TRBV12-4 and TRBJ1-2; unclear D gene. The CDR3 consists of 12 residues. V lost 8 bases and J 5 bases, leaving 12 bases between the germline ends. This chain's CDR3 is CASGSGSYGYTF. The CDR3 DNA follows: TGTGCCAGCGGGTCCGGGAGTTATGGCTACACCTTC.